This T cell receptor (beta chain) was documented in a study of memory CD4+ T cells and cytomegalovirus serostatus. The sort gate was single viable CD3+CD4+CD8-CD45RO+ cells for memory CD4+ T cells. CD4+ T cells were isolated by positive magnetic selection. Trimming left V 1 base short and J 4 bases short, with 11 bases between. CDR1 and CDR2 (germline): LGHNA, YNFKEQ. CDR3 length equals 15 residues. Clones were sequenced by immunoSEQ multiplex PCR, and TCRdb holds only the in-frame ones, with some missing. Of about 96,000 clones in the sample, 80% were seen once. The specimen was memory CD4+ T cells from blood. This TCR was sampled from an adult in good health and CMV-seropositive. The V call is TRBV4-2, the J call TRBJ1-5; D is uncertain. In nucleotides, the CDR3 is TGTGCCAGCAGCCAAGCCGGGGTAGGGAATCAGCCCCAGCATTTT. Translation gives CASSQAGVGNQPQHF.